Presented here are 30 T cell receptor beta chains from one specimen sequenced in a study of blood T cells in healthy people across ages. PCR was performed a second time for about 7 to 11 cycles using a sample-barcoded 5' primer and a J-beta primer mix. TCRdb re-called the 5' RACE reads with MiXCR, one entry per CDR3 protein. The data show some 1.1 million distinct CDR3 sequences, roughly two fifths seen once. The sample was blood. These TCRs come from a man between 18 and 29 years old in good health.

The V gene is TRBV20-1, the J gene TRBJ2-5, with 8 positions matching TRBD1. The end of the DNA fits TRBJ2-7 better, so the J call may be wrong. The CDR3 consists of 12 residues. Per germline, CDR1 DFQATT and CDR2 SNEGSKA (reference sequence). CDR3 region: CSADGQGNEQYF. The CDR3 region has the DNA TGCAGTGCTGACGGACAGGGCAACGAGCAGTACTTC.

The J gene is TRBJ2-4, the V gene TRBV5-6; D is unclear. The DNA end is a closer match to TRBJ2-7, so the J assignment may be wrong. The CDR3 has 14 residues. Germline-derived CDR1 and CDR2 are SGHDT and YYEEEE. The CDR3 spells CASVGVTGPYEQYF. The CDR3 DNA reads TGTGCCAGCGTTGGTGTTACGGGTCCCTACGAGCAGTACTTC.

As regards this clonotype: The junction departs from germline at one end; a sequencing error may be responsible. The V and J genes are TRBV25-1 and TRBJ2-2; D is perhaps TRBD1 or TRBD2 (5 bases each). This CDR3 spans 15 amino acids. Germline V gene sequence: CDR1 MGHDK, CDR2 SYGVNS. Here the CDR3 DNA reads TGTGCCAGCAGTGAATATATTCAGGACACCGGGGAACTGTTTTTT. It encodes CASSEYIQDTGELFF.

The rearrangement links TRBV5-1 to TRBJ1-1; 8 bases map to TRBD1. The CDR3 runs 18 residues. Trimming at V came to 7 bases and at J to 0 bases, leaving 17 bases not matched to a gene. Germline values: CDR1 SGHRS, CDR2 YFSETQ. CDR3 nucleotides: TGCGCCAGCTCTCCGACCGGGACAGGCATCACCATGAACACTGAAGCTTTCTTT. Translated: CASSPTGTGITMNTEAFF.

The sample holds one count of this clonotype. The chain couples TRBV30 to TRBJ1-4; D is uncertain. This CDR3 has 14 residues. V lost 3 bases and J 7 bases, leaving 15 bases between the germline ends. Germline assignment: CDR1 GTSNPN and CDR2 SVGIG (reference sequence). The CDR3 DNA reads TGTGCCTGGAGCGCTGGTTCCCCCGGTGAAAAACTGTTTTTT. This sequence encodes CAWSAGSPGEKLFF.

The V and J genes are TRBV6-6 and TRBJ1-2, with a weak D call TRBD1 (6 bases). The CDR3 has 13 amino acids. Per germline, CDR1 MNHNY and CDR2 SVGAGI (reference sequence). V was clipped by 2 bases and J by 6 bases, with 10 bases between them. The CDR3 region is CASSYGAGDGYTF. The CDR3 DNA reads TGTGCCAGCAGTTACGGGGCAGGGGATGGCTACACCTTC.

The CDR3 region is CASSQVRDRIHNEQFF. As DNA, the CDR3 is TGCGCCAGCAGCCAGGTCCGGGACAGAATCCACAATGAGCAGTTCTTC. This chain links TRBV4-3 with TRBJ2-1; 7 bases map to TRBD1. Germline loops: CDR1 LGHNA, CDR2 YSLEER. The CDR3 runs to 16 residues. The junction had 10 bases not matched to a gene; V was cut back by 3 bases and J by 5 bases.

This chain uses TRBV11-2 with TRBJ2-2; D call uncertain. The germline V and J ends were trimmed by 2 bases and 4 bases, with 14 bases remaining between them. This CDR3 spans 16 amino acids. The germline V gene has CDR1 SGHAT and CDR2 FQNNGV. CDR3 sequence reads: CASSLNIYRATGELFF. Here the CDR3 DNA reads TGTGCCAGCAGCTTAAATATCTATCGGGCCACCGGGGAGCTGTTTTTT.

The gene calls are TRBV7-2 and TRBJ2-1; the D is unclear. Germline-derived CDR1 and CDR2 are SGHTA and FQGNSA. V lost 0 bases and J lost 0, with 6 bases in between. The CDR3 sequence is 15 residues long. CDR3 coding DNA: TGTGCCAGCAGCTTAGCCATCAGCTCCTACAATGAGCAGTTCTTC. Protein sequence: CASSLAISSYNEQFF.

To note about this clonotype: This clone may be a read error of a much larger clone one base away. The rearrangement joins TRBV12-3 or TRBV12-4 to TRBJ2-6; D uncertain. The CDR3 has 14 residues. CDR3 region: CVSTESSGANVLTF. In nucleotides, the CDR3 is TGTGTCAGCACTGAAAGCTCTGGGGCCAACGTCCTGACTTTC.

The rearrangement uses TRBV19 and TRBJ1-2, with D possibly TRBD1 on 5 matching bases. Per the germline V gene, CDR1 is LNHDA and CDR2 is SQIVND (reference sequence). With 6 bases removed from V and 2 bases from J, the gap between germline ends came to 13 bases. The CDR3 spans 14 residues. CDR3 nucleotide sequence: TGTGCCAGTAGACGGAGGGGAAAGAACTATGGCTACACCTTC. Protein product: CASRRRGKNYGYTF.

The chain combines TRBV7-9 with TRBJ2-7, with D perhaps TRBD1 (6 bases). Germline CDR1 reads SEHNR; CDR2 reads FQNEAQ (reference sequence). CDR3 size: 13 residues. The V end lost 4 bases, the J end lost 8 bases, and 15 bases lay between the germline ends. The DNA of the CDR3 is TGTGCCAGCAGCTCGGCATCTCAGGGGAAGCAGTACTTC. It codes for CASSSASQGKQYF.

The chain is built from TRBV20-1 and TRBJ2-5; TRBD2 matches 8 bases. The ends lost 7 bases at V and 11 bases at J; junction bases unmatched: 12. The CDR3 runs to 12 residues. Germline CDR1 reads DFQATT; CDR2 reads SNEGSKA (reference sequence). The CDR3 nucleotides are TGCAGTGTAGTATTAGCGGGGAATGAGCAGTACTTC. Translated, it gives CSVVLAGNEQYF.

The chain is built from TRBV6-2 or TRBV6-3 and TRBJ2-7; no reliable D call. TRBJ2-5 explains the end of the DNA better; the J call may be wrong. The CDR3 is made up of 14 amino acids. Germline assignment: CDR1 MNHEY and CDR2 SVGEGT. The CDR3 DNA reads as TGTGCCAGCAGTTACGTAAGTGGTCCAGAGACCCAGTACTTC. Translated: CASSYVSGPETQYF.

This clonotype appeared many times. The chain combines TRBV4-3 with TRBJ1-2; D gene ambiguous. Germline values: CDR1 LGHNA, CDR2 YSLEER. The V end was cut by 1 base, the J end by 2 bases, with 11 bases between. The CDR3 covers 15 residues. This CDR3 reads CASSQVRTGNYGYTF. In DNA form, the CDR3 reads TGCGCCAGCAGCCAAGTTCGGACTGGAAACTATGGCTACACCTTC.

This clonotype came up many times. The chain uses TRBV28 and TRBJ2-1; TRBD2 aligns across 9 bases. The CDR3 covers 14 residues. Germline trimming cut 3 bases from V and 9 bases from J; bases unmatched to any gene: 6. The germline V gene has CDR1 MDHEN and CDR2 SYDVKM. CDR3 protein: CASSLTSGIVEQFF. CDR3 sequence (DNA): TGTGCCAGCAGTTTGACTAGCGGTATCGTTGAGCAGTTCTTC.

In its sample, this clonotype was seen once. Compared with germline, one end of the junction differs, possibly owing to a read error. The chain uses TRBV6-5 and TRBJ1-2; TRBD1 matches at 7 bases. This CDR3 has 15 residues. Germline CDR1 and CDR2: MNHEY and SVGAGI. Written as DNA, the CDR3 is TGCGCCAGCAGCCGAGCTGGGACAGCTAACTATGGCTACACCTTC. It specifies CASSRAGTANYGYTF.

As concerns this clonotype: At one end, the junction sequence differs from germline, possibly due to a read error. The chain couples TRBV6-2 or TRBV6-3 to TRBJ1-4, with D possibly matching TRBD1 (6 bases). The CDR3 runs 12 residues. From germline, CDR1 is MNHEY and CDR2 SVGEGT. CDR3 residues: CASSSADRKPFF. CDR3 bases: TGTGCCAGCAGTTCCGCCGACAGGAAACCGTTTTTT.

This clonotype was observed a handful of times. V usage is TRBV6-4 and J usage is TRBJ1-4, with D unresolved. Trimming left V 10 bases short and J 8 bases short, with 14 bases between. Germline lookup yields CDR1 MRHNA and CDR2 SNTAGT. The CDR3 is 12 residues long. DNA of the CDR3: TGTGCCACCCGGGGATCATGGGAAAAACTGTTTTTT. Protein product: CATRGSWEKLFF.

The gene calls are TRBV20-1 and TRBJ2-7; TRBD2 is a possible D gene (6 bases). V lost 6 bases and J 2 bases, leaving 17 bases between the germline ends. CDR3 size: 14 residues. The germline V gene encodes CDR1 DFQATT and CDR2 SNEGSKA (reference sequence). The CDR3 nucleotides read TGCAGTGCCAGTCCCGGGACTTTCCCCTACGAGCAGTACTTC. This translates into CSASPGTFPYEQYF.

The chain carries TRBV7-6 and TRBJ1-4; 8 positions match TRBD1. The V segment lost 5 bases and the J segment 7 bases; nucleotides outside the gene matches: 12. Germline loops: CDR1 SGHVS, CDR2 FNYEAQ. There are 16 residues in the CDR3. CDR3 sequence reads: CASSHLESTGAEKLFF. The CDR3 DNA follows: TGTGCCAGCAGCCACCTGGAGTCGACAGGGGCTGAAAAACTGTTTTTT. Full variable domain (outside the CDR3, taken from reference TRBV7-6 and TRBJ1-4): GAGVSQSPRYKVTKRGQDVALRCDPISGHVSLYWYRQALGQGPEFLTYFNYEAQQDKSGLPNDRFSAERPEGSISTLTIQRTEQRDSAMYRCASSHLESTGAEKLFFGSGTQLSVL.

This clonotype was counted many times. V and J are TRBV20-1 and TRBJ2-7; D ambiguous. CDR1 and CDR2 from the germline V gene are DFQATT and SNEGSKA (reference sequence). The CDR3 covers 11 residues. V dropped 4 bases and J dropped 0 bases, with 4 bases sitting between them. For the CDR3, the DNA is TGCAGTGCTACCAGCTCCTACGAGCAGTACTTC. It yields the protein CSATSSYEQYF.

The table lists this clonotype with a count of one. The CDR3 bases are TGTGCCAGCAGCCCGAGGACAGGAGGAAGCACAGATACGCAGTATTTT. Protein product: CASSPRTGGSTDTQYF. J is TRBJ2-3 and V is TRBV6-6; 7 nucleotides match TRBD1. The CDR3 is 16 residues long. Germline values: CDR1 MNHNY, CDR2 SVGAGI (reference sequence). The ends lost 6 bases at V and 0 bases at J; junction bases unmatched: 9.

This chain connects TRBV2 to TRBJ1-1; 9 positions match TRBD1. Germline lookup yields CDR1 SNHLY and CDR2 FYNNEI. The CDR3 totals 15 residues. With 2 bases clipped from V and 6 bases from J, the junction kept 7 bases outside the gene matches. CDR3 region: CASSERTGEGAEAFF. The CDR3 DNA reads TGTGCCAGCAGTGAAAGGACAGGGGAGGGGGCTGAAGCTTTCTTT.

V and J are TRBV6-5 and TRBJ2-1; D gene ambiguous. V was cut by 1 base and J by 6 bases, with 4 bases left in between. Germline V gene data show CDR1 as MNHEY and CDR2 as SVGAGI. The CDR3 loop spans 12 amino acids. The CDR3 nucleotides are TGTGCCAGCAGTTACTGGGGCAATGAGCAGTTCTTC. Translating gives CASSYWGNEQFF.

Only a few counts were recorded for this clonotype. The J gene is TRBJ2-1, the V gene TRBV20-1, with TRBD2 matching over 8 bases. There are 13 residues in the CDR3. V lost 6 bases to trimming and J lost 6 bases; unmatched junction nucleotides: 7. CDR1 and CDR2 from the germline V gene are DFQATT and SNEGSKA (reference sequence). CDR3 bases: TGCAGTGCGCCGGGACTAGAATTCAATGAGCAGTTCTTC. Translating gives CSAPGLEFNEQFF.

This clonotype was counted only a few times. The rearrangement uses TRBV20-1 and TRBJ1-6; 7 bases agree with TRBD1. The CDR3 length is 15 residues. V shed 4 bases, J shed 7 bases, and the junction held 10 bases outside the gene matches. CDR1 is DFQATT and CDR2 is SNEGSKA in the germline V gene (reference sequence). Here the CDR3 DNA reads TGCAGTGCTATCGACTCCGGGACAGTAAATTCACCCCTCCACTTT. Protein: CSAIDSGTVNSPLHF.

J is TRBJ2-2 and V is TRBV6-1; 9 nucleotides agree with TRBD2. The CDR3 sequence is 16 residues long. From germline, CDR1 is MNHNS and CDR2 SASEGT. With V trimmed by 1 base and J by 3 bases, 3 bases remained unmatched. The CDR3, as DNA: TGTGCCAGCAGTGAAGTAGCGGGGGCCTACACCGGGGAGCTGTTTTTT. Translating it yields CASSEVAGAYTGELFF.

As to this clonotype: This may be a read error, as it is one base from a much larger clone. The V gene is TRBV2, the J gene TRBJ2-3; possibly TRBD1 for D (5 bases). The V end was cut by 3 bases, the J end by 6 bases, with 16 bases between. This CDR3 is built from 15 residues. The germline V gene encodes CDR1 SNHLY and CDR2 FYNNEI. CDR3 nucleotides: TGTGCCAGCAGTGACGTTCTTCAGGGTGGCGATACGCAGTATTTT. Residues: CASSDVLQGGDTQYF.

The chain employs TRBV3-1 and TRBJ2-1; tentative D call: TRBD2 (6 bases). Germline V gene data show CDR1 as LGHDT and CDR2 as YNNKEL (reference sequence). V dropped 4 bases and J dropped 12 bases, with 13 bases sitting between them. This CDR3 spans 12 amino acids. The CDR3 DNA is TGTGCCAGCAGCCCCTGGGTGGGAGGGCAGTTCTTC. This codes for CASSPWVGGQFF.